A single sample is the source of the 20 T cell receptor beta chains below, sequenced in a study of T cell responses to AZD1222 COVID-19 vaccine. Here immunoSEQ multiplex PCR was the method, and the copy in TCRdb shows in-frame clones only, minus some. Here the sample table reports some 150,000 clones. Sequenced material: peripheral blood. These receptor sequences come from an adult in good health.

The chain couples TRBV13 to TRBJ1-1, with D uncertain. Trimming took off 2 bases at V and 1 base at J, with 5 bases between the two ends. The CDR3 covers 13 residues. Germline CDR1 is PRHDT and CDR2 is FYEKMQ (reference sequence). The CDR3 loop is CASSLRQNTEAFF. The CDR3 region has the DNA TGTGCCAGCAGCTTAAGACAGAACACTGAAGCTTTCTTT.

This CDR3 is CASSSRGSWANVLTF. For the CDR3, the DNA is TGTGCCAGCAGCTCCCGGGGGTCCTGGGCCAACGTCCTGACTTTC. The J gene is TRBJ2-6, the V gene TRBV11-3; D perhaps matches TRBD2 (6 bases). V gave up 4 bases and J gave up 5 bases, with 12 bases separating them. CDR1 SGHNT and CDR2 YENEEA come from the germline V gene. This CDR3 comprises 15 residues.

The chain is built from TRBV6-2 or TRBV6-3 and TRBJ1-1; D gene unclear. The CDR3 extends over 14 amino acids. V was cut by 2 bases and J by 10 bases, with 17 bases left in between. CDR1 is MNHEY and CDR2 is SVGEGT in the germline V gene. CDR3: CASSYAAAQDAAFF. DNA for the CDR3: TGTGCCAGCAGTTACGCGGCGGCGCAGGACGCAGCTTTCTTT.

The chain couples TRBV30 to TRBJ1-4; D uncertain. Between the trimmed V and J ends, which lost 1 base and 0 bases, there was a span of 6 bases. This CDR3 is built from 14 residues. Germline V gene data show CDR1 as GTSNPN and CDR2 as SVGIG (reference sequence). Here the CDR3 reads CAWSELSTNEKLFF. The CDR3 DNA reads TGTGCCTGGAGTGAACTTTCAACTAATGAAAAACTGTTTTTT.

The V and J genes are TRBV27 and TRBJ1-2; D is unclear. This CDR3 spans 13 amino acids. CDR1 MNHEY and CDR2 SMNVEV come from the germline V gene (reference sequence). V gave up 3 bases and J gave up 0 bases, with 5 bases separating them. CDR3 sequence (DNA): TGTGCCAGCAGTTTCGGTTCTAACTATGGCTACACCTTC. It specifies CASSFGSNYGYTF.

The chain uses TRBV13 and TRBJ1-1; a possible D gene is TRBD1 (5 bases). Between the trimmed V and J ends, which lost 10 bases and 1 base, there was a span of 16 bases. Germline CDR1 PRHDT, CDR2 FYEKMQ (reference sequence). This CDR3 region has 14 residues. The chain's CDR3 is CATLRGLGNTEAFF. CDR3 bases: TGTGCCACCCTGAGGGGTTTGGGGAACACTGAAGCTTTCTTT.

The CDR3 loop is CASSLWEGTEAFF. CDR3 DNA sequence: TGCGCCAGCAGCCTTTGGGAGGGGACTGAAGCTTTCTTT. V is TRBV4-3 and J is TRBJ1-1, with D tentatively TRBD1 (5 bases). This CDR3 is built from 13 residues. Per the germline V gene, CDR1 is LGHNA and CDR2 is YSLEER. The V end was cut by 4 bases, the J end by 5 bases, with 11 bases between.

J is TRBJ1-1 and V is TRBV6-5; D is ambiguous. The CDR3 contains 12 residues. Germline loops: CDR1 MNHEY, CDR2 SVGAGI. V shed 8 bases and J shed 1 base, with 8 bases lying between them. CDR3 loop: CASSRANTEAFF. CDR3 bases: TGTGCCAGCTCGAGGGCGAACACTGAAGCTTTCTTT.

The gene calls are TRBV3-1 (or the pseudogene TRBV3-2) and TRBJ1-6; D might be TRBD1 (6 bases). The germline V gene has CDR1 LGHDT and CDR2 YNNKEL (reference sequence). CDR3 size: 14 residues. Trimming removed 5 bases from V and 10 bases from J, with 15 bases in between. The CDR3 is CASSSQGKASPLHF. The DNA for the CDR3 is TGTGCCAGCAGCTCACAGGGAAAGGCCTCACCCCTCCACTTT.

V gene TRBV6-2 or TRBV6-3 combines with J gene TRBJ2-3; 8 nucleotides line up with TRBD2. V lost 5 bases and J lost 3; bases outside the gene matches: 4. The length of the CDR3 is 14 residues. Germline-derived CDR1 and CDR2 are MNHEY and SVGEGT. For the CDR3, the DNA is TGTGCCAGCAGTCGCGGACTAGCAACAGATACGCAGTATTTT. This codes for CASSRGLATDTQYF.

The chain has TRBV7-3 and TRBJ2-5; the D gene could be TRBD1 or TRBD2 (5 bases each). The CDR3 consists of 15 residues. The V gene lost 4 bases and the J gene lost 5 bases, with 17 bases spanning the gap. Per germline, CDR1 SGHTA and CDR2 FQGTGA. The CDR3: CASSYRDGQGETQYF. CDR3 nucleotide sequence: TGTGCCAGCAGCTACCGGGACGGCCAAGGCGAGACCCAGTACTTC.

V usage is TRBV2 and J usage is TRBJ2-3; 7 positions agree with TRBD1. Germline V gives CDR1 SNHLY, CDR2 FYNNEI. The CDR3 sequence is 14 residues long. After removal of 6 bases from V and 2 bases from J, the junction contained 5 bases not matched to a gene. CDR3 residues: CASRGGVYTDTQYF. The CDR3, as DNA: TGTGCCAGCAGAGGGGGCGTATACACAGATACGCAGTATTTT.

In DNA, the CDR3 is TGTGCCAGCAGTTTTAACGAGAGGAGACGGCCAGGGAGTACCGGGGAGCTGTTTTTT. Its translation is CASSFNERRRPGSTGELFF. The chain couples TRBV27 to TRBJ2-2; D possibly uses TRBD1 or TRBD2 (5 bases each). V shed 3 bases and J shed 5 bases, with 25 bases lying between them. This CDR3 spans 19 amino acids. Germline CDR1 MNHEY, CDR2 SMNVEV (reference sequence).

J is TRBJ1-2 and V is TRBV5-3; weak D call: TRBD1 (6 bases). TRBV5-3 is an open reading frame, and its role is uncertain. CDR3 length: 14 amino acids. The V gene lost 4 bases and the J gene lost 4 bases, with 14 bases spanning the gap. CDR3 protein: CARSIEQGFYGYTF. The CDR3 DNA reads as TGTGCCAGAAGCATTGAGCAGGGGTTCTATGGCTACACCTTC.

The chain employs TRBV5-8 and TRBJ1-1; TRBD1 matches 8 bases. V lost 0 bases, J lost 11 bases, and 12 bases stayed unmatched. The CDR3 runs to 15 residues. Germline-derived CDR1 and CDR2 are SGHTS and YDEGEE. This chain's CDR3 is CASSLGDRRTQEAFF. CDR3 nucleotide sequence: TGTGCCAGCAGCTTGGGGGACAGGAGGACGCAGGAGGCTTTCTTT.

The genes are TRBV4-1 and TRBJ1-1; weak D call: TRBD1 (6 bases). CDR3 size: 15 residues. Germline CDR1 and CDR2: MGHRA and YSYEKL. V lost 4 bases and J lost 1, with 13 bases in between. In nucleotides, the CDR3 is TGCGCCAGCAGCCCCATGGACAGAAAGAACACTGAAGCTTTCTTT. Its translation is CASSPMDRKNTEAFF.

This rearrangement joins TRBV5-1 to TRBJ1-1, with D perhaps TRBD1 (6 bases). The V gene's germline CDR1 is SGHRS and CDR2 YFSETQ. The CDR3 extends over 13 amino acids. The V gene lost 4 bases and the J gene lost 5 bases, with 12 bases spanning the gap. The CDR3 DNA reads TGCGCCAGCAGCCGGGGAGGGGGAACTGAAGCTTTCTTT. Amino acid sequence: CASSRGGGTEAFF.

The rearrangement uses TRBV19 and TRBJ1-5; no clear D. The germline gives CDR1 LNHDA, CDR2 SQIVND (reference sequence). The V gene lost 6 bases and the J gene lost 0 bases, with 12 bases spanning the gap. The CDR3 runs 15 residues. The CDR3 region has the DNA TGTGCCAGTAGAGTCCGCTCGTATAGCAATCAGCCCCAGCATTTT. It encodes CASRVRSYSNQPQHF.

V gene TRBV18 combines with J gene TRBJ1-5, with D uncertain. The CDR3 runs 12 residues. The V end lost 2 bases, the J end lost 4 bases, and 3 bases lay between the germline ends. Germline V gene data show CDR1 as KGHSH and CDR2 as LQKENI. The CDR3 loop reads CASSPENQPQHF. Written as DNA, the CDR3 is TGTGCCAGCTCACCAGAAAATCAGCCCCAGCATTTT.

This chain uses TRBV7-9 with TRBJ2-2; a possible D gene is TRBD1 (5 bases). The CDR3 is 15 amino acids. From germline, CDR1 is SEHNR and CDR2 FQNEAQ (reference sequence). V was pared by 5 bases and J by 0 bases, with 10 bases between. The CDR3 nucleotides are TGTGCCAGCAGCCGGACACCCTCGAACACCGGGGAGCTGTTTTTT. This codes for CASSRTPSNTGELFF.